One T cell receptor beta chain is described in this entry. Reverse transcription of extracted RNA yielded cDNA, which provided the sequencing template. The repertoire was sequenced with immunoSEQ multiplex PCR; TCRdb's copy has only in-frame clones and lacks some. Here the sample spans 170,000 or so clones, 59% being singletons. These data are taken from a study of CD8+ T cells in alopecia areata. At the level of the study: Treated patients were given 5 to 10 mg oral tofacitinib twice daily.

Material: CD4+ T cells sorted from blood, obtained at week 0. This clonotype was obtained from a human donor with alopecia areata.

The CDR3 bases are TGTGCCAGCAGTGAACTCATGACTAGCGGCACTGAAGCTTTCTTT. Encoded protein: CASSELMTSGTEAFF. The chain combines TRBV25-1 with TRBJ1-1; D gene uncertain. Germline CDR1 reads MGHDK; CDR2 reads SYGVNS. This CDR3 contains 15 residues. Between the trimmed V and J ends, which lost 2 bases and 4 bases, there was a span of 14 bases.